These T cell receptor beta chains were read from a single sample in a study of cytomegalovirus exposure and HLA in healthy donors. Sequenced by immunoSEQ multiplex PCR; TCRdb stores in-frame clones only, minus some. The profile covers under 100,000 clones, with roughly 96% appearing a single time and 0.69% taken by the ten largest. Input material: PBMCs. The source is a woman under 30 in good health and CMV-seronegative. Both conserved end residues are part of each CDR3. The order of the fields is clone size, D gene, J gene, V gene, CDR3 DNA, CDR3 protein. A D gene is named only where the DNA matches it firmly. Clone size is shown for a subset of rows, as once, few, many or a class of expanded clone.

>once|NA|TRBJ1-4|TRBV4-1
TGCGCCAGCAGCCAAGATTACAGGGCTGGTACTAATGAAAAACTGTTTTTT
CASSQDYRAGTNEKLFF
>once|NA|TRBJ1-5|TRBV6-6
TGTGCCAGCAGTTCTCGCAAGGGGAGCAATCAGCCCCAGCATTTT
CASSSRKGSNQPQHF
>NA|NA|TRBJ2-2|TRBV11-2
TGTGCCACCTTTAGGGGAAGCTTCGTCGCCGGGGAGCTGTTTTTT
CATFRGSFVAGELFF
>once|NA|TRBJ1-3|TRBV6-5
TGTGCCAGCAGTGAGGCCAGCTCTGGAAACACCATATATTTT
CASSEASSGNTIYF
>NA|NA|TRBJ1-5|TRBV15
TGTGCCACCAGCAGAGATCTACAGGCGGGGGGAGCCCAGCATTTT
CATSRDLQAGGAQHF
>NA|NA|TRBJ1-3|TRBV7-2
TGTGCCAGCAGCTGGTGGTGGCTCTCCTCTGGAAACACCATATATTTT
CASSWWWLSSGNTIYF
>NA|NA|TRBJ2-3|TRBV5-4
TGTGCCAGCAGCGACCTTAGCGGCGCCGACGAGTATTTT
CASSDLSGADEYF
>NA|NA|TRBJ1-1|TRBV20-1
TGCAGTGCGCAGGCGAACACTGAAGCTTTCTTT
CSAQANTEAFF
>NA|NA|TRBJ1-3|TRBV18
TGTGCCAGCTCACCACTTCCCCCGGGGACTGGTCGAGACACCATATATTTT
CASSPLPPGTGRDTIYF
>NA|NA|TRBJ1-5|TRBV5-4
TGTGCCAGCAGCTTGACTAGCGGGGGTCTTAGCAATCAGCCCCAGCATTTT
CASSLTSGGLSNQPQHF
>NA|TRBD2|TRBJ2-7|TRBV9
TGTGCCAGCAGCTCACGGACGGGGGGGGAGCAGTACTTC
CASSSRTGGEQYF
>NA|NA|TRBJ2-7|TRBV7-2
TGTGCCAGCAGCTGGCCCGGGACACCGGTCTACGAGCAGTACTTC
CASSWPGTPVYEQYF
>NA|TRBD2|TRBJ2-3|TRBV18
TGTGCCAGCTCACTCCGGGAGGGGAAAGATACGCAGTATTTT
CASSLREGKDTQYF
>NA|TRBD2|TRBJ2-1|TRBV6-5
TGTGCCAGCAGTTATAGGGAGCGGGGAGGCAATGAGCAGTTCTTC
CASSYRERGGNEQFF
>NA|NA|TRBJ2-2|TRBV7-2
TGTGCCAGCAGCTTAGTACTAGCCGCCGGGGAGCTGTTTTTT
CASSLVLAAGELFF
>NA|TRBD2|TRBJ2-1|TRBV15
TGTGCCACCAGCAGAGATCAACTAGCGGAGCAGTTCTTC
CATSRDQLAEQFF
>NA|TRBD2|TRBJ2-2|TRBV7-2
TGTGCCAGCAGCTATAGCGGGAGCGGGACCGGGGAGCTGTTTTTT
CASSYSGSGTGELFF
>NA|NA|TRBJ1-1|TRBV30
TGTGCCTGGGCCTTCGGTCTCCCAGGTCTCGATGAAGCTTTCTTT
CAWAFGLPGLDEAFF
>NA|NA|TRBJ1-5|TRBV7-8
TGTGCCAGCAGCCAGGGATGGGGGGGCAATCAGCCCCAGCATTTT
CASSQGWGGNQPQHF
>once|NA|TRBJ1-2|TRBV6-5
TGTGCCAGCAGTCCGGGGTACCGGGGAGGTGGCTACACCTTC
CASSPGYRGGGYTF
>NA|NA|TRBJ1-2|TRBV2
TGTGCCAGCAGTGAAGCGCGCACCCTTGGCTATGGCTACACCTTC
CASSEARTLGYGYTF
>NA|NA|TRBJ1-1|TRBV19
TGTGCCAGTAGTGCGTCGGGGGGCACTGAAGCTTTCTTT
CASSASGGTEAFF
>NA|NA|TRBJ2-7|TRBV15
TGTGCCACCAGCAGCGGGATTTCCTACGAGCAGTACTTC
CATSSGISYEQYF
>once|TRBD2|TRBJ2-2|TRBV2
TGTGCCAGCACCAGGGAGTTCGCGGGAGGAGGGACCGGGGAGCTGTTTTTT
CASTREFAGGGTGELFF
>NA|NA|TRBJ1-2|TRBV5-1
TGCGCCAGCAGCTTGGTGGGTGCAGGGGATGGCTACACCTTC
CASSLVGAGDGYTF
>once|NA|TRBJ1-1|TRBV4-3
TGCGCCAGCAGCCAGCACGGGGGGGGGAACACTGAAGCTTTCTTT
CASSQHGGGNTEAFF
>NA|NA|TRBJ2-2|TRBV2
TGTGCCAGCAGTGAAACAGGGAGGAACACCGGGGAGCTGTTTTTT
CASSETGRNTGELFF
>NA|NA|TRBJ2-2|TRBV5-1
TGCGCCAGCAGGGGAGCCGGGGGTCACGGGGAGCTGTTTTTT
CASRGAGGHGELFF
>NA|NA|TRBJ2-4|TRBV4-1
TGCGCCAGCAGCGAGAGACCAGATAGCCAAAACATTCAGTACTTC
CASSERPDSQNIQYF
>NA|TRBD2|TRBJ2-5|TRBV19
TGTGCCAGTACTAGCGGGAGGGCCGGGACCCAGTACTTC
CASTSGRAGTQYF
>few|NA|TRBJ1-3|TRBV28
TGTGCCAGCAGGGCAGAAACTAACTCTGGAAACACCATATATTTT
CASRAETNSGNTIYF
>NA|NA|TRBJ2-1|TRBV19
TGTGCCAGTGCCCTGGGCGGGGTGAAGTTCTTC
CASALGGVKFF
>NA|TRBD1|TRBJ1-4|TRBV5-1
TGCGCCAGCAGCTTGTCGGGGACAGGGTTTGAAAAACTGTTTTTT
CASSLSGTGFEKLFF
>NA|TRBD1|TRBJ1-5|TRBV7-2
TGTGCCAGCACCGACAGGGTGGGTCAGCCCCAGCATTTT
CASTDRVGQPQHF
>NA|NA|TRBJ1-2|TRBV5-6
TGTGCCAGCAGCCCGGGACACCTTAACCTCTATGGCTACACCTTC
CASSPGHLNLYGYTF
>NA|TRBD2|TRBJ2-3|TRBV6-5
TGTGCCAGCAGTTATGAGCGGGGGAAAGATACGCAGTATTTT
CASSYERGKDTQYF
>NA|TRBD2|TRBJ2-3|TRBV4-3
TGCGCCAGCAGCCAAGATGGGGCGGGGGGCACAGATACGCAGTATTTT
CASSQDGAGGTDTQYF
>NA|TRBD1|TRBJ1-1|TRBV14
TGTGCCAGCAGCCACAGGGGGTACAACACTGAAGCTTTCTTT
CASSHRGYNTEAFF
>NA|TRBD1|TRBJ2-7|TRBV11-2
TGTGCCAGCAGCCGGGACAGGGCCTACGAGCAGTACTTC
CASSRDRAYEQYF
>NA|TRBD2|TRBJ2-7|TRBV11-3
TGTGCCAGCAGCTCAGGACTAGCGGGGGACGAGCAGTACTTC
CASSSGLAGDEQYF
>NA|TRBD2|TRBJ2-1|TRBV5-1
TGCGCCAGCAGCTTGGACCTGGACGGGGGGGCTTCAGTAGATGAGCAGTTCTTC
CASSLDLDGGASVDEQFF
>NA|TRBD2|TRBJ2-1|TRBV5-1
TGCGCCAGCAGCTTACGGCTAGCGGCCTACAATGAGCAGTTCTTC
CASSLRLAAYNEQFF
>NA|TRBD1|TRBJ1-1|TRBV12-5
TGTGCTAGTGGTTTGGGAACAGGGGAGAGAACTGAAGCTTTCTTT
CASGLGTGERTEAFF
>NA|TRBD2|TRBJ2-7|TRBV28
TGTGCCAGCAGTAAGGGACTAGCGGGAGCCTACGAGCAGTACTTC
CASSKGLAGAYEQYF
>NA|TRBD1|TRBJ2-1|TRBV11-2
TGTGCCAGCAGCTGGCCTCCGGGACAGGCCTACAATGAGCAGTTCTTC
CASSWPPGQAYNEQFF
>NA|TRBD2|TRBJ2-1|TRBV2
TGTGCCAGCACCCTAGCGGGGGTCAGTGAGCAGTTCTTC
CASTLAGVSEQFF
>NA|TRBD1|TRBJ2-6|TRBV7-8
TGTGCCAGCAGCCCCGGGACAGGGTCCTCTGGGGCCAACGTCCTGACTTTC
CASSPGTGSSGANVLTF
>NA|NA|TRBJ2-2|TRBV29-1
TGCAGCGTTGAAGATCCACAGGGCGGCACCGGGGAGCTGTTTTTT
CSVEDPQGGTGELFF
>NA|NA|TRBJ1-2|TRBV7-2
TGTGCCAGCAGCTTAGCCATCCGGAACTATGGCTACACCTTC
CASSLAIRNYGYTF
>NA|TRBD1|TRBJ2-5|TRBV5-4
TGTGCCAGCAGCTTGGCAGGCAGGGGGGAGACCCAGTACTTC
CASSLAGRGETQYF
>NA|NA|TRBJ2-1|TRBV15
TGTGCCACCAGCAGAGATGGGGACTCCTCCTACAATGAGCAGTTCTTC
CATSRDGDSSYNEQFF
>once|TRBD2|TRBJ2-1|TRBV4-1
TGCGCCAGCAGCCTCCACGGGGGGAGCTCCTACAATGAGCAGTTCTTC
CASSLHGGSSYNEQFF
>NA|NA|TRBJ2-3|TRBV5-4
TGTGCCAGCAGCTTAACTACTAGCACAGATACGCAGTATTTT
CASSLTTSTDTQYF
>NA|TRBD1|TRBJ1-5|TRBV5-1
TGCGCCAGCAGCTTCGGGACAGGGAAGAAGCCCCAGCATTTT
CASSFGTGKKPQHF
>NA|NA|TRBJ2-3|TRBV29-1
TGCAGCGTAGCCCAGGGGATTAGCACAGATACGCAGTATTTT
CSVAQGISTDTQYF
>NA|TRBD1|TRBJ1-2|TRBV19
TGTGCCAGTAGCCTGGACAGGGGAGAATATGGCTACACCTTC
CASSLDRGEYGYTF
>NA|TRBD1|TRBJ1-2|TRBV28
TGTGCCAGCACCATACAGGGGGCGCAAGGCTACACCTTC
CASTIQGAQGYTF
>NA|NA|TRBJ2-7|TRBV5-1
TGCGCCAGCAGCTTGGGGCAGTCCCCCTCCTACGAGCAGTACTTC
CASSLGQSPSYEQYF
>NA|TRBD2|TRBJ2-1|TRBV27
TGTGCCAGCACCCCCCCGGGACTAGCGGGGGTAGATGAGCAGTTCTTC
CASTPPGLAGVDEQFF